This note documents a single T cell receptor (beta chain) sequence. The antigen is undetermined. Each CDR3 protein gets one entry after TCRdb re-called the reads with MiXCR. The data hold some 920,000 distinct CDR3 sequences, with roughly 31% observed a single time. This sample stems from a study of T cell repertoires in cytomegalovirus infection. Across the study: Selection of CMV epitopes for the study included recently identified HLA-C-restricted and well-studied HLA-B-restricted ones. Based on public TCR beta signatures, there were indications of CMV infection and of a matching HLA type.

Overall study findings and caveats: CMV-specific TCR beta clonotypes restricted by HLA-C dominated the ex vivo response. There were carriers of CMV plus the relevant HLA, and cumulative public TCR beta family frequency identified them.

The receptor was isolated from a human donor in good health (CMV status not recorded). Some clones in this sample may be carry-over from other donors' samples. The sequencing used cultured CD8+ T cells from PBMCs, collected from culture after CMV antigen stimulation.

The CDR3 sequence is CASSYRNGGAADTQYF. The CDR3 coding sequence is TGTGCCAGCAGTTACCGGAACGGGGGGGCCGCAGATACGCAGTATTTT. The chain recombines TRBV6-5 with TRBJ2-3, with 8 bases that match TRBD2. The germline gives CDR1 MNHEY, CDR2 SVGAGI. This CDR3 contains 16 residues. Trimming cost V 2 bases and J 4 bases; bases outside gene matches: 8.